The following is a T cell receptor (beta chain) sequence with its context. Its specific antigen is unknown. Per-nucleotide qualities are absent, and no much larger clonotype sits a single base away. Taken with the paper, the label for time point translates to: neoterminal ileum biopsy at postoperative endoscopy, about 6 months after surgery. Eligible patients were adults with ileal or ileocolonic Crohn's disease who had an indication for ileocolonic resection. Whole ileal mucosal biopsies were kept frozen at -80 degrees C prior to DNA extraction. Genomic DNA was extracted from frozen whole biopsies with a TRizol-based method and quantified on a NanoDrop 2000 spectrophotometer. For commercial TCRB immunosequencing, 450 to 550 nanograms of biopsy DNA were submitted for each sample. Adaptive Biotechnology amplified CDR3 regions from genomic DNA with a two-step multiplex PCR that controlled for amplification bias. In the first PCR, primers covered every V and J gene segment, and in the second PCR, barcodes and Illumina adapters were added. An Illumina instrument was used to sequence the CDR3 libraries. For the original study's pipeline: The analysis drew on both the pipelines supplied by the vendor and custom analysis of the raw data in R/Bioconductor running R version 3.3.0. Clonality, which ranges from 0 to 1, was calculated as the inverse of the normalised Shannon entropy across all productive clones. High-frequency clones were defined as the repertoire share of the top 100 clones, retaining only clones passing a 95% confidence test. Overlap between samples was measured with the Morisita-Horn index, while repertoire diversity was measured with the Simpson index. This is the immuneACCESS table as TCRdb keeps it, with only in-frame sequences that have V and J called. A part of the clones is gone; compared with another copy, unresolved V genes explain less than half, and the rest is unexplained. The V and J calls and clone size were taken over from that table, and D and trimming were inferred from the DNA. The sample table lists around 13,000 clones, about two thirds of them with a count of one. Approximately 8% of the sample goes to the ten largest clones.

The data belong to a study of T cell repertoires in ileal Crohn's disease (dated by TCRdb to the late 2010s). At the level of the whole study: Median disease duration was about eight years, and about 35% of patients were identified as active smokers at the time of surgery. A total of some 150 mucosal samples from around 57 patients were sequenced, collected from several sites on the surgical specimen and at postoperative endoscopy. A Rutgeerts score above i0 was used to define endoscopic postoperative recurrence. A prospective multicentre cohort supplied the 55 to 65 Crohn's disease patients whose TCR repertoires were analysed. The M6 samples were biopsies of the neoterminal ileum collected during postoperative colonoscopy. Running in parallel with the study was a multicentre cohort set up to find predictors of early endoscopic recurrence following ileocolonic resection. Postoperative therapy was given to about half of the patients, with thiopurines administered to about ten patients and anti-TNF agents administered to 20 or so patients. All patients had surgery for a complication: stricturing disease in 61% and penetrating disease in about 39%. Beyond this particular receptor, the publication reports: Postoperative endoscopy timing varied within the first year after surgery, with a median delay of around 6.9 months. Higher percentages of high-frequency clones at the time of surgery were linked to endoscopic recurrence, and every patient with clonality above 26.8% (18/57) had recurrence. A significantly higher proportion of clonal expansions was observed in active smokers at surgery than in non-smokers (about 25% vs 20%, p=0.02). Compared with CD4 T cells, sorted CD8 T cells held more high-frequency clones, which suggests that the mucosal expansions were mostly CD8. Mucosal CD4 and CD8 T cells were sorted and sequenced only in a subgroup of patients, whose size was not stated.

The CDR3 goes from the cysteine to the phenylalanine over 14 residues. Here the CDR3 DNA is all that survives: 42 bases in frame from base 1. V loses 5 bases at its end and J loses 4 bases; junction bases beyond the gene matches: 6. Based on the germline V gene, the CDR1 and CDR2 sequences are MNHEY and SVGAGI. The sequencing sample was made of ileal tissue. This chain joins TRBV6-5 to TRBJ2-3; 7 middle bases align to TRBD1. This clonotype originated in an adult with Crohn's disease. The CDR3 here reads CASSRGQSADTQYF. The sequence in DNA is TGTGCCAGCAGTAGGGGACAGTCGGCAGATACGCAGTATTTT.